The 9 T cell receptor beta chains in this list originate from one sample, sequenced in a study of regulatory T cells in long-lasting Graves disease. Arm-PCR with iRepertoire HTBI primers amplified the CDR3 regions for these TCR beta libraries. TCRdb analysed the multiplex PCR reads with MiXCR anew, one entry per CDR3 protein. Of 450,000 or so distinct CDR3 sequences in the sample, around a fifth were seen once. Time point in this sample: persistent/refractory GD, antithyroid drugs over 5 years with positive TRAb. PBMC-derived RNA was used for the TCR library. The starting material was peripheral blood mononuclear cells (PBMCs), obtained when the disease was refractory, from a patient treated with antithyroid drugs. Source of these receptors: a female donor with Graves disease.

This clonotype was counted many times. This rearrangement joins TRBV28 to TRBJ1-4; D unclear. This CDR3 is 15 amino acids long. The V end lost 4 bases, the J end lost 7 bases, and 16 bases lay between the germline ends. The germline V gene encodes CDR1 MDHEN and CDR2 SYDVKM. The CDR3 is CASSYDGIRIEKLFF. The CDR3 region has the DNA TGTGCCAGCAGTTATGACGGGATTAGAATTGAAAAACTGTTTTTT.

This clonotype was observed many times. The chain recombines TRBV5-6 with TRBJ2-5; perhaps TRBD1 as D (5 bases). The CDR3 is made up of 14 amino acids. The V end lost 1 base, the J end lost 3 bases, and 10 bases lay between the germline ends. CDR1 and CDR2 (germline): SGHDT, YYEEEE. The CDR3 protein is CASSLSRREETQYF. The CDR3, as DNA: TGTGCCAGCAGCTTGTCCCGCAGGGAAGAGACCCAGTACTTC.

This clonotype was detected many times. The chain joins TRBV6-1 to TRBJ1-2; D is possibly TRBD1 (5 bases). Germline V CDR1 and CDR2: MNHNS, SASEGT. Between the trimmed V and J ends, which lost 3 bases and 5 bases, there was a span of 13 bases. The CDR3 has 14 residues. CDR3 sequence reads: CASSEPPGGYGYTF. CDR3 nucleotides: TGTGCCAGCAGTGAGCCTCCGGGGGGGTATGGCTACACCTTC.

In its sample, this clonotype was seen a few times. This may be a read error, as it is one base from a much larger clone. The CDR3 sequence: CASRGGLNSPLHF. CDR3 nucleotides: TGTGCCAGCAGAGGTGGGCTAAATTCACCCCTCCACTTT. This chain connects TRBV28 to TRBJ1-6, with unresolved D. Per the germline V gene, CDR1 is MDHEN and CDR2 is SYDVKM. The CDR3 consists of 13 residues. V was pared by 6 bases and J by 7 bases, with 10 bases between.

This clonotype was observed many times. The chain couples TRBV2 to TRBJ1-5; no definite D call. The CDR3 runs to 15 residues. CDR1 and CDR2 (germline): SNHLY, FYNNEI. Trimming cost V 5 bases and J 2 bases, with 13 bases left between them. The CDR3 DNA is TGTGCCAGCAGTATCGATCATGGGGGCAATCAGCCCCAGCATTTT. Amino acid sequence: CASSIDHGGNQPQHF.

This clonotype was seen repeatedly, ten times or more. This chain joins TRBV6-1 and TRBJ2-5; D not certain. The ends were cut back, 5 bases at V and 0 bases at J, with 4 bases in the middle. Per the germline V gene, CDR1 is MNHNS and CDR2 is SASEGT. This CDR3 is 12 amino acids long. Here the CDR3 reads CASSHNQETQYF. CDR3 nucleotides: TGTGCCAGCAGTCACAACCAAGAGACCCAGTACTTC.

On this clonotype: Without the conserved terminal phenylalanine or tryptophan, this CDR3 likely stems from a read error. The V gene is TRBV24-1, the J gene TRBJ1-2, with D unresolved. CDR3 length equals 11 residues. CDR1 and CDR2 from the germline V gene are KGHDR and SFDVKD. Trimming shortened V by 3 bases and J by 6 bases, and 4 bases separated the two germline ends. CDR3 DNA: TGTGCCACCAGTGATGCAGATGGCTACACCCTC. It codes for CATSDADGYTL.

In its sample, this clonotype was seen a few times. V and J are TRBV18 and TRBJ1-1; possibly TRBD1 for D (6 bases). CDR1 is KGHSH and CDR2 is LQKENI in the germline V gene. The V end lost 6 bases, the J end lost 5 bases, and 13 bases lay between the germline ends. The CDR3 sequence is 13 residues long. CDR3 sequence: CASSPTGETEAFF. The CDR3 region has the DNA TGTGCCAGCTCCCCGACAGGAGAAACTGAAGCTTTCTTT.

This clonotype was seen more than once but under ten times. The DNA of the CDR3 is TGCGCCAGCAGCTTGGAAAGGACAGTGGGATATGGCTACACCTTC. It specifies CASSLERTVGYGYTF. The rearrangement joins TRBV5-1 to TRBJ1-2, with D possibly being TRBD1 (6 bases). Germline V lookup: CDR1 SGHRS, CDR2 YFSETQ. Trimming took off 0 bases at V and 5 bases at J, with 14 bases between the two ends. CDR3 length: 15 amino acids.